The rows below give T cell receptor beta chains drawn from one sample of a study of cytomegalovirus exposure and HLA in healthy donors. Clones were read by immunoSEQ multiplex PCR, and TCRdb kept only the in-frame ones, dropping some. The sample yields 110,000 to 150,000 clones, over 70% seen once. Sequencing was carried out using PBMCs. Receptors were obtained from a man aged 40-55 years in good health and CMV-seronegative. Both conserved end residues are part of each CDR3. D genes are given only for firm matches.

TRBJ2-3,TRBV7-2,NA,CASSFRDRGTTDTQYF,TGTGCCAGCAGCTTTCGGGACCGGGGGACCACAGATACGCAGTATTTT
TRBJ1-1,TRBV6-6,TRBD1,CASSTGQGGGTEAFF,TGTGCCAGCAGCACCGGACAGGGGGGGGGCACTGAAGCTTTCTTT
TRBJ2-1,TRBV6-4,NA,CASSDSNTYNEQFF,TGTGCCAGCAGTGACTCGAACACCTACAATGAGCAGTTCTTC
TRBJ1-1,TRBV7-7,NA,CASSQKNTEAFF,TGTGCCAGCAGCCAGAAGAACACTGAAGCTTTCTTT
TRBJ2-7,TRBV6-4,NA,CASSVFGGPYYEQYF,TGTGCCAGCAGTGTGTTCGGGGGGCCTTACTACGAGCAGTACTTC
TRBJ2-7,TRBV5-1,NA,CASSLAAPSSYEQYF,TGCGCCAGCAGCTTGGCTGCCCCGAGCTCCTACGAGCAGTACTTC
TRBJ2-7,TRBV5-4,TRBD2,CASKYAGVYEQYF,TGTGCCAGCAAATACGCGGGGGTCTACGAGCAGTACTTC
TRBJ2-3,TRBV15,NA,CATSRDPGGRSDTQYF,TGTGCCACCAGCAGAGATCCCGGGGGGCGATCAGATACGCAGTATTTT
TRBJ1-2,TRBV5-1,NA,CASSQLPTGPYGYTF,TGCGCCAGCAGCCAGCTCCCGACAGGACCCTATGGCTACACCTTC
TRBJ1-1,TRBV6-5,NA,CASSLQGYTEAFF,TGTGCCAGCAGCCTACAGGGTTACACTGAAGCTTTCTTT
TRBJ1-2,TRBV7-2,NA,CASSLVQGYNYGYTF,TGTGCCAGCAGCTTAGTCCAGGGTTATAACTATGGCTACACCTTC
TRBJ1-5,TRBV28,TRBD1,CASGTGNQPQHF,TGTGCCAGTGGGACAGGGAATCAGCCCCAGCATTTT
TRBJ2-1,TRBV2,TRBD2,CASSEGAGGPHNEQFF,TGTGCCAGCAGTGAAGGCGCGGGGGGGCCCCACAATGAGCAGTTCTTC